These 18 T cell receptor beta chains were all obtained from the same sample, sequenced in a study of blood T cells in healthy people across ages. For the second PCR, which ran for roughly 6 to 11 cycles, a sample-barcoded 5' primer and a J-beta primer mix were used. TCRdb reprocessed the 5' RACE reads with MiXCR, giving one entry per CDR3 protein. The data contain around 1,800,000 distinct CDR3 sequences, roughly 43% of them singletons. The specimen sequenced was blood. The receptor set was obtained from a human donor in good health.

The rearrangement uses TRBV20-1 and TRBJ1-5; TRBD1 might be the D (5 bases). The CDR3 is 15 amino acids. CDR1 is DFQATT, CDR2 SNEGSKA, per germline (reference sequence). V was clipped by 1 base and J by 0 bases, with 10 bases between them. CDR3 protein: CSARGGVNSNQPQHF. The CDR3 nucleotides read TGCAGTGCTAGAGGGGGGGTCAATAGCAATCAGCCCCAGCATTTT.

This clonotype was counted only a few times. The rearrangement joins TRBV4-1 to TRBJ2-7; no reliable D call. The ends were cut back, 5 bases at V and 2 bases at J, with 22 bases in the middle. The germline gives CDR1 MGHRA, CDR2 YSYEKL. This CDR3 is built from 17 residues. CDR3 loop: CASSIFLDLGEAYEQYF. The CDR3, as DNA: TGCGCCAGCAGCATCTTCTTAGACCTCGGAGAGGCCTACGAGCAGTACTTC.

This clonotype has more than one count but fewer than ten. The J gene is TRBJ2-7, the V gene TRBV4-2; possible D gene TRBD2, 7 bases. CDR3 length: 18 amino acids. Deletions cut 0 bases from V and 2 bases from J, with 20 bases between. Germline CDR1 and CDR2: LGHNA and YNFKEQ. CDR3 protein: CASSQDPNPGGRTYEQYF. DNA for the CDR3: TGTGCCAGCAGCCAAGATCCAAATCCGGGGGGCCGAACCTACGAGCAGTACTTC.

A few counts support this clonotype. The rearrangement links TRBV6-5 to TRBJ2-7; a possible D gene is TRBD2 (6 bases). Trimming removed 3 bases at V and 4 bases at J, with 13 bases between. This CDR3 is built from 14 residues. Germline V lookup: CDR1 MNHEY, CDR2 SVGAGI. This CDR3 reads CASSYFGRGYEQYF. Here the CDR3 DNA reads TGTGCCAGCAGTTATTTTGGTCGGGGGTACGAGCAGTACTTC.

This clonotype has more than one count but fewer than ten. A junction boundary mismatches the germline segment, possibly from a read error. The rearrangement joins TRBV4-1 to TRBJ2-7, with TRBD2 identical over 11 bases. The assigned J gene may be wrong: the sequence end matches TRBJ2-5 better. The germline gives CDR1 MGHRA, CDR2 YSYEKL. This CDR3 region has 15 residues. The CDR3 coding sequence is TGCACCAGCAGCCAAGCTAGCGGGGGGATGTGGACCCAGTACTTC. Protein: CTSSQASGGMWTQYF.

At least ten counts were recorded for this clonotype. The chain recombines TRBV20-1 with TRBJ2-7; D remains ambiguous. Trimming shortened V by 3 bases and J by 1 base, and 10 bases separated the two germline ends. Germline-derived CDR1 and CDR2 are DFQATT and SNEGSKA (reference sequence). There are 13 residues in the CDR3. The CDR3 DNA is TGCAGTGCTAGCCCCGACGGGTCCTACGAGCAGTACTTC. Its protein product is CSASPDGSYEQYF.

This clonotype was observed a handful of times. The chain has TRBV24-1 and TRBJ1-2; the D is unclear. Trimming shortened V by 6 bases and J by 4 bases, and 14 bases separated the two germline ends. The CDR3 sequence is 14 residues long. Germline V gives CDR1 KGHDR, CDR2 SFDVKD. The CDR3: CATSTSNLLYGYTF. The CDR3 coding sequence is TGTGCCACCAGTACGTCAAACCTCCTCTATGGCTACACCTTC.

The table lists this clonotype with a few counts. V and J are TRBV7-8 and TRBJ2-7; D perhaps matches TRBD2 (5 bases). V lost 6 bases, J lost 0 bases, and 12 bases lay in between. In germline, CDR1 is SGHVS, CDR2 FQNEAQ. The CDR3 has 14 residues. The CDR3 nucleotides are TGTGCCAGCAGGGAGGACGGAAGCTCCTACGAGCAGTACTTC. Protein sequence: CASREDGSSYEQYF.

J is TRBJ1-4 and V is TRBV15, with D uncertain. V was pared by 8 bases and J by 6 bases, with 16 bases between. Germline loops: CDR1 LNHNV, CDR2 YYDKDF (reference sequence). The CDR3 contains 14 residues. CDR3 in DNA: TGTGCCACCGGACCGGGCCCAAATTATGAAAAACTGTTTTTT. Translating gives CATGPGPNYEKLFF.

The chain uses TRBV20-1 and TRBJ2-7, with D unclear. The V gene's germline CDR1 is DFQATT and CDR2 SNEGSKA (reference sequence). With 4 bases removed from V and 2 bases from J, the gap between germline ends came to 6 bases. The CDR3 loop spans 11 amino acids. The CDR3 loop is CSATNTYEQYF. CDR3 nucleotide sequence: TGCAGTGCTACTAACACCTACGAGCAGTACTTC.

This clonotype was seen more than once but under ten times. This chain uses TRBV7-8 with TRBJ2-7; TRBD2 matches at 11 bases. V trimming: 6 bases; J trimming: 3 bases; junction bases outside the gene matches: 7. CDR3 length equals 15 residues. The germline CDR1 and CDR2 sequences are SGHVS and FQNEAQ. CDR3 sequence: CASRLGLAEDYEQYF. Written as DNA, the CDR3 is TGTGCCAGCAGGTTGGGACTAGCGGAGGACTACGAGCAGTACTTC.

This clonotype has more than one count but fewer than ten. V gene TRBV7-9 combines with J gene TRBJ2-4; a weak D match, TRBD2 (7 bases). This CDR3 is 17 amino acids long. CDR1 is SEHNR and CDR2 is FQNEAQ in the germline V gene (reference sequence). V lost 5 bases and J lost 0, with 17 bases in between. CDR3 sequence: CASSRTGGGLAKNIQYF. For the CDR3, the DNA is TGTGCCAGCAGCCGCACGGGGGGCGGACTAGCCAAAAACATTCAGTACTTC.

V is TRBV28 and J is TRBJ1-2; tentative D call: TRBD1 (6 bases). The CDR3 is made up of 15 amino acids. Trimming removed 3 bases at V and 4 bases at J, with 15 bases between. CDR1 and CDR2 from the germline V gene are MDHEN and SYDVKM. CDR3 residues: CASSLQAGAPYGYTF. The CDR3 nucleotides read TGTGCCAGCAGTTTGCAAGCAGGGGCCCCCTATGGCTACACCTTC.

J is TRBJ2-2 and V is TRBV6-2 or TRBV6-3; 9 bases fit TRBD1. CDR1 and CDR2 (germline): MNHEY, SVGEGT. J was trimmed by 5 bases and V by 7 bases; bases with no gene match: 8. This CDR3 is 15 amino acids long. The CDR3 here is CASTYGDRETGELFF. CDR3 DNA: TGTGCCAGCACCTATGGGGACAGGGAAACCGGGGAGCTGTTTTTT.

This CDR3 is CSVIGGLGQPQHF. DNA for the CDR3: TGCAGCGTTATTGGGGGCCTAGGTCAGCCCCAGCATTTT. The V gene is TRBV29-1, the J gene TRBJ1-5, with D perhaps matching TRBD1 (6 bases). This CDR3 region has 13 residues. Per the germline V gene, CDR1 is SQVTM and CDR2 is ANQGSEA. V was cut by 5 bases and J by 6 bases, with 14 bases left in between.

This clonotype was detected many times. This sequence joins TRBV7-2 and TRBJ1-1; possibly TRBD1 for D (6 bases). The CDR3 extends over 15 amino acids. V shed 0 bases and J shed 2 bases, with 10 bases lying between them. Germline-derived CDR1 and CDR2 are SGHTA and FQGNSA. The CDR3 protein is CASSLAGGGNTEAFF. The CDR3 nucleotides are TGTGCCAGCAGCTTAGCTGGCGGGGGCAACACTGAAGCTTTCTTT.

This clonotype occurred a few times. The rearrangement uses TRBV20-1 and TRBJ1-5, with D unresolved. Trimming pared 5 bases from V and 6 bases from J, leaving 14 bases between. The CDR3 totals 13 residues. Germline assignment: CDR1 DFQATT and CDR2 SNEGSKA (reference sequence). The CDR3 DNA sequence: TGCAGTGCTCAGGTCCGCAGTGGTCAGCCCCAGCATTTT. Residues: CSAQVRSGQPQHF.

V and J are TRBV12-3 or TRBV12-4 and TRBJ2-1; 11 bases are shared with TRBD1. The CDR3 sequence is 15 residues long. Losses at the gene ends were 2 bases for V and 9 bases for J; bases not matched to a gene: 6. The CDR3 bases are TGTGCCAGCAGTTTACCGGGACAGGGGGACGGTGAGCAGTTCTTC. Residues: CASSLPGQGDGEQFF.